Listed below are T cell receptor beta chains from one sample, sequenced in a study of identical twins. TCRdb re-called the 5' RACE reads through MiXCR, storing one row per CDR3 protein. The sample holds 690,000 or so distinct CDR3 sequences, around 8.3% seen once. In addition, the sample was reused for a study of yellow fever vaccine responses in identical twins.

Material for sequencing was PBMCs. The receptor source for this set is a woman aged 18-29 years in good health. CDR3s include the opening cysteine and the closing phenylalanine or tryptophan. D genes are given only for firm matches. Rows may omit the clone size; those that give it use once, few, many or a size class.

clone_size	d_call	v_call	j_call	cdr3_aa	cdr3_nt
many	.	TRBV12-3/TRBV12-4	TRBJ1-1	CASSTVGPGEAFF	TGTGCCAGCAGTACCGTGGGGCCAGGGGAAGCTTTCTTT
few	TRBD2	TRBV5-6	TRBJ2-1	CASSVGTSGGNEQFF	TGTGCCAGCAGCGTAGGGACTAGCGGGGGCAATGAGCAGTTCTTC
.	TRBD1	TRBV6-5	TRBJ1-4	CASSYSGQATNEKLFF	TGTGCCAGCAGTTATTCGGGACAGGCAACTAATGAAAAACTGTTTTTT
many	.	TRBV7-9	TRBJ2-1	CASSLLLNEQFF	TGTGCCAGCAGCTTATTACTAAATGAGCAGTTCTTC
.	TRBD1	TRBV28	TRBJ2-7	CASSLTGMTHEQYF	TGTGCCAGCAGTCTGACAGGGATGACCCACGAGCAGTACTTC
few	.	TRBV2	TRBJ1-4	CASSVREKLFF	TGTGCCAGCAGTGTTCGGGAAAAACTGTTTTTT
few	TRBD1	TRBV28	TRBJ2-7	CASSPTRQGASYEQYF	TGTGCCAGCAGCCCTACGAGACAGGGGGCCTCCTACGAGCAGTACTTC
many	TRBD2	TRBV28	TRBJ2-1	CASSRTSGVPSYNEQFF	TGTGCCAGCAGCCGGACTAGCGGAGTACCCTCCTACAATGAGCAGTTCTTC
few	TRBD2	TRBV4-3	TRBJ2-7	CASSQDGGGNYEQYF	TGCGCCAGCAGCCAAGATGGCGGGGGTAACTACGAGCAGTACTTC
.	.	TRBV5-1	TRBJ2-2	CASSQPSRDGNTGELFF	TGCGCCAGCAGCCAGCCATCCCGGGACGGAAACACCGGGGAGCTGTTTTTT
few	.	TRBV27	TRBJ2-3	CASSLSKDYTDTQYF	TGTGCCAGCAGTTTATCGAAAGATTACACAGATACGCAGTATTTT
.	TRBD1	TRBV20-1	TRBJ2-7	CSATFTGDEQYF	TGCAGTGCTACCTTTACAGGGGACGAGCAGTACTTC
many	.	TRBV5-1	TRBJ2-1	CASSLVFRGALYNEQFF	TGCGCCAGCAGCTTGGTCTTCCGGGGTGCCCTCTACAATGAGCAGTTCTTC
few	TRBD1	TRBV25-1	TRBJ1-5	CASSEYGGQGHQPQHF	TGTGCCAGCAGTGAATATGGAGGACAGGGGCATCAGCCCCAGCATTTT
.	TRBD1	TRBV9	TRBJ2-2	CASSVEGARNGELFF	TGTGCCAGCAGCGTAGAGGGGGCGCGGAACGGGGAGCTGTTTTTT
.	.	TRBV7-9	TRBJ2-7	CASSSYTGSFYEQYF	TGTGCCAGCAGCTCCTACACGGGTTCTTTCTACGAGCAGTACTTC
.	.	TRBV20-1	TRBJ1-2	CSARVRGDYGYTF	TGCAGTGCTAGAGTGAGGGGGGACTATGGCTACACCTTC
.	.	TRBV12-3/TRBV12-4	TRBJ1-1	CASRPRTEAFF	TGTGCCAGCAGGCCTCGGACTGAAGCTTTCTTT
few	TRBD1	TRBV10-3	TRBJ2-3	CAISEDRELDTQYF	TGTGCCATCAGTGAGGACAGGGAACTAGATACGCAGTATTTT
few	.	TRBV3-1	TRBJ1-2	CASSQDYRYGYTF	TGTGCCAGCAGCCAAGATTACCGGTATGGCTACACCTTC
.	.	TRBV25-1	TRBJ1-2	CASRASANYGYTF	TGTGCCAGCAGGGCCTCAGCTAACTATGGCTACACCTTC
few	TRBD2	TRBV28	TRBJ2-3	CASSGSSGRVPDTQYF	TGTGCCAGCAGTGGATCTAGCGGGAGAGTACCAGATACGCAGTATTTT
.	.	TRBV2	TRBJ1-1	CASTRWGGGTEAFF	TGTGCCAGCACACGGTGGGGGGGTGGCACTGAAGCTTTCTTT
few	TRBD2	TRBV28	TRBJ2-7	CASRSAIRLAGIYEQYF	TGTGCCAGCAGATCGGCGATTAGACTAGCGGGAATATACGAGCAGTACTTC
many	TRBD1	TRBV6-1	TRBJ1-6	CASTPGQGGNSPLHF	TGTGCCAGCACACCGGGCCAGGGGGGTAATTCACCCCTCCACTTT